The 13 T cell receptor beta chains below were found in one sample sequenced in a study of shared clonotypes between healthy human individuals. Here immunoSEQ multiplex PCR was the method, and the copy in TCRdb shows in-frame clones only, minus some. The table has 520,000 or so clones, approximately 79% seen once. The sequenced sample consisted of PBMCs. The source is a woman aged 40 to 50 in good health. Some clones in this sample may be carry-over from other donors' samples.

The CDR3 region is CAISESRLAGGQGTQYF. The CDR3 DNA sequence: TGTGCCATCAGTGAGTCAAGACTAGCGGGGGGTCAGGGTACGCAGTATTTT. This chain uses TRBV10-3 with TRBJ2-3, with 13 bases that match TRBD2. Per the germline V gene, CDR1 is ENHRY and CDR2 is SYGVKD. The junction had 8 bases not matched to a gene; V was cut back by 0 bases and J by 8 bases. The CDR3 is made up of 17 amino acids.

The chain recombines TRBV5-8 with TRBJ2-1, with TRBD2 identical over 9 bases. The germline gives CDR1 SGHTS, CDR2 YDEGEE. This CDR3 is 15 amino acids long. V was clipped by 2 bases and J by 3 bases; unmatched bases: 3. The CDR3 is CASSFGSGSYNEQFF. The CDR3 DNA is TGTGCCAGCAGCTTTGGTAGCGGGAGCTACAATGAGCAGTTCTTC.

This clone was recorded only once. The V call is TRBV19, the J call TRBJ2-1; 7 nucleotides line up with TRBD2. CDR1 and CDR2 (germline): LNHDA, SQIVND (reference sequence). V was clipped by 5 bases and J by 2 bases; unmatched bases: 3. The CDR3 extends over 14 amino acids. This chain's CDR3 is CASSLAATYNEQFF. CDR3 DNA sequence: TGTGCCAGTAGTCTAGCGGCTACCTACAATGAGCAGTTCTTC.

This rearrangement joins TRBV4-2 to TRBJ2-1, with D tentatively TRBD1 (6 bases). V shed 0 bases and J shed 15 bases, with 18 bases lying between them. This CDR3 is 14 amino acids long. Looked up from germline, CDR1 is LGHNA and CDR2 is YNFKEQ. This CDR3 is CASSQEWGTGLGFF. The CDR3 nucleotides read TGTGCCAGCAGCCAAGAGTGGGGAACAGGGTTGGGGTTCTTC.

A word on this clone: Other nucleotide sequences from this sample produce the same CDR3. The rearrangement joins TRBV5-1 to TRBJ1-1; D remains unclear. CDR1 and CDR2 (germline): SGHRS, YFSETQ. This CDR3 is 14 amino acids long. Trimming removed 0 bases at V and 0 bases at J, with 6 bases between. DNA for the CDR3: TGCGCCAGCAGCTTGGAGGGTCTGAACACTGAAGCTTTCTTT. Residues: CASSLEGLNTEAFF.

The chain employs TRBV2 and TRBJ2-5, with TRBD1 as a possible D gene (7 bases). The germline V and J ends were trimmed by 6 bases and 0 bases, with 11 bases remaining between them. The CDR3 sequence is 14 residues long. Germline values: CDR1 SNHLY, CDR2 FYNNEI. CDR3 loop: CASSAGQYQETQYF. CDR3 sequence (DNA): TGTGCCAGCAGCGCGGGACAGTACCAAGAGACCCAGTACTTC.

The chain is built from TRBV15 and TRBJ2-3; D gene unclear. V was pared by 5 bases and J by 4 bases, with 10 bases between. CDR3 size: 13 residues. CDR1 LNHNV and CDR2 YYDKDF come from the germline V gene (reference sequence). In DNA form, the CDR3 reads TGTGCCACCAGCTTGCAGACTTCAGATACGCAGTATTTT. It encodes CATSLQTSDTQYF.

The chain combines TRBV28 with TRBJ1-4; unclear D gene. V dropped 3 bases and J dropped 3 bases, with 5 bases sitting between them. Germline CDR1 and CDR2: MDHEN and SYDVKM. The CDR3 totals 13 residues. The CDR3 nucleotides are TGTGCCAGCAGTTTGGTCCCTAATGAAAAACTGTTTTTT. This sequence encodes CASSLVPNEKLFF.

This clone occurred a few times. V and J are TRBV28 and TRBJ1-5; 7 bases match TRBD1. V lost 8 bases, J lost 6 bases, and 4 bases stayed unmatched. This CDR3 has 12 amino acids. The germline gives CDR1 MDHEN, CDR2 SYDVKM. The CDR3, as DNA: TGTGCCAGCCGAGGGGGCGGTCAGCCCCAGCATTTT. Translating gives CASRGGGQPQHF.

This clone was counted only a few times. The chain couples TRBV7-2 to TRBJ1-1; D gene ambiguous. Trimming left V 2 bases short and J 8 bases short, with 12 bases between. Per germline, CDR1 SGHTA and CDR2 FQGNSA. The CDR3 length is 13 residues. CDR3 DNA: TGTGCCAGCAGCTTACGACAAAGAACCGAAGCTTTCTTT. This encodes CASSLRQRTEAFF.

This clone was counted only a few times. This chain connects TRBV4-2 to TRBJ2-1; D remains ambiguous. The germline gives CDR1 LGHNA, CDR2 YNFKEQ. The CDR3 is made up of 16 amino acids. Trimming left V 2 bases short and J 4 bases short, with 15 bases between. As DNA, the CDR3 is TGTGCCAGCAGCCAACCTCTAAGGAGCCCGTACAATGAGCAGTTCTTC. This gives the protein CASSQPLRSPYNEQFF.

This chain joins TRBV7-9 and TRBJ2-2; 11 bases line up with TRBD2. This CDR3 is built from 18 residues. Germline V gives CDR1 SEHNR, CDR2 FQNEAQ (reference sequence). J was trimmed by 3 bases and V by 1 base; bases with no gene match: 7. The CDR3 region is CASSLVTSGAFYTGELFF. The DNA of the CDR3 is TGTGCCAGCAGCTTAGTGACTAGCGGGGCCTTTTACACCGGGGAGCTGTTTTTT.

The chain couples TRBV27 to TRBJ2-3; D is ambiguous. This CDR3 has 11 residues. The germline V gene encodes CDR1 MNHEY and CDR2 SMNVEV (reference sequence). Trimming took 5 bases from V and 14 from J, leaving 14 bases between them. The CDR3 nucleotides read TGTGCCAGCAGTATCGGACCTCTGGTGTATTTT. It yields the protein CASSIGPLVYF.